This record covers a single T cell receptor (beta chain). The data stem from a study of blood T cell repertoires in COVID-19. In the study overall: Samples representing acute and convalescent COVID-19 were sourced from the United States, Italy and Spain. In each case, the material was cDNA or gDNA derived from T cells, B-cell-depleted T cells, or PBMCs.

Authors' data handling: Using reference gene primer amplification, nucleated cell counts were estimated. The data were produced by immunoSEQ multiplex PCR, yet TCRdb's version contains in-frame clones alone and is incomplete. That table supplies the V and J calls and clone size; D and trimming were determined from the DNA. The sample has 100,000 to 150,000 clones; roughly 87% are singletons. CDR3 length: 15 amino acids. With V trimmed by 4 bases and J by 4 bases, 4 bases remained unmatched. In germline, CDR1 is SNHLY, CDR2 FYNNEI. The origin of this receptor is a man at least 80 years old with active or convalescent COVID-19. V gene TRBV2 combines with J gene TRBJ2-1; 10 nucleotides line up with TRBD2. The sample consisted of peripheral blood. The chain's CDR3 is CASSAQREGYNEQFF. CDR3 in DNA: TGTGCCAGCAGTGCCCAGCGGGAGGGTTACAATGAGCAGTTCTTC.